The 15 T cell receptor beta chains in this list originate from one sample, sequenced in a study of T cell responses to AZD1222 COVID-19 vaccine (dated by TCRdb to the early 2020s). Per the publication, the time point label means: baseline before first vaccination. The library was made by the immunoSEQ multiplex PCR assay. TCRdb took over this immuneACCESS table, retaining in-frame rearrangements with V and J assigned. Such tables are incomplete; in checked studies, under half of the missing clones stem from an unresolved V gene, and the remainder is unexplained. Counted in this sample were about 70,000 clones; roughly 85% of them appeared once. Just over 20% of the sample is taken by the ten largest. The sequencing here drew on peripheral blood, taken on day 0 of AZD1222 vaccination. These receptors were obtained from an adult in good health.

The chain joins TRBV6-6 to TRBJ1-2; D is unresolved. CDR1 is MNHNY and CDR2 is SVGAGI in the germline V gene (reference sequence). This CDR3 is built from 14 residues. The ends were cut back, 7 bases at V and 4 bases at J, with 16 bases in the middle. The CDR3 loop reads CASTRDRLTYGYTF. The DNA of the CDR3 is TGTGCCAGCACCCGAGACCGACTCACCTATGGCTACACCTTC.

This sequence joins TRBV29-1 and TRBJ1-1; D not certain. Germline V gene sequence: CDR1 SQVTM, CDR2 ANQGSEA. The CDR3 runs to 10 residues. Trimming removed 7 bases from V and 2 bases from J, with 5 bases in between. CDR3 protein: CSAHNTEAFF. The CDR3 DNA sequence: TGCAGCGCCCATAACACTGAAGCTTTCTTT.

The V call is TRBV25-1, the J call TRBJ1-1; D not resolved. V lost 6 bases to trimming and J lost 1 base, with 9 bases between them. Germline V gene lookup returns CDR1 MGHDK and CDR2 SYGVNS. The CDR3 runs to 13 residues. The CDR3 protein is CASRKDTNTEAFF. The CDR3 nucleotides read TGTGCCAGCAGGAAAGACACGAACACTGAAGCTTTCTTT.

This clone was seen only once. The CDR3 bases are TGTGCCAGCAGCTTAAACCCGGGGAGAGTATTGGGTCCGCAGTATTTT. It specifies CASSLNPGRVLGPQYF. The rearrangement uses TRBV7-9 and TRBJ2-3, with D possibly being TRBD2 (5 bases). V lost 2 bases and J 10 bases, leaving 22 bases between the germline ends. In germline, CDR1 is SEHNR, CDR2 FQNEAQ (reference sequence). The CDR3 has 16 residues.

V gene TRBV30 combines with J gene TRBJ1-5, with D unclear. Germline V gene lookup returns CDR1 GTSNPN and CDR2 SVGIG (reference sequence). The CDR3 spans 13 residues. Trimming cost V 1 base and J 4 bases, with 8 bases left between them. CDR3 coding DNA: TGTGCCTGGAGTGACAGTATGAATCAGCCCCAGCATTTT. Its translation: CAWSDSMNQPQHF. The full variable domain, its missing parts supplied by reference TRBV30 and TRBJ1-5, is SQTIHQWPATLVQPVGSPLSLECTVEGTSNPNLYWYRQAAGRGLQLLFYSVGIGQISSEVPQNLSASRPQDRQFILSSKKLLLSDSGFYLCAWSDSMNQPQHFGDGTRLSIL.

The chain links TRBV21-1 to TRBJ2-1; TRBD2 was called by the table and not checked on the DNA. TRBV21-1 is a pseudogene. The CDR3 has 19 amino acids. CDR3 sequence (DNA): TGTGCCAGCAGCAAAGTAGTCGGAACCACTAGCGGGGCTTACAATGAGCAGTTCTTC. Protein product: CASSKVVGTTSGAYNEQFF.

The V gene is TRBV20-1, the J gene TRBJ2-1; D is unclear. Germline V gene sequence: CDR1 DFQATT, CDR2 SNEGSKA (reference sequence). V lost 3 bases and J lost 6, with 15 bases in between. CDR3 length: 14 residues. The CDR3 sequence is CSASAALAINEQFF. CDR3 in DNA: TGCAGTGCTAGTGCGGCTCTGGCGATCAATGAGCAGTTCTTC.

The chain links TRBV5-4 to TRBJ2-2, with D perhaps matching TRBD1 (6 bases). The V gene's germline CDR1 is SGHNT and CDR2 YYREEE (reference sequence). V lost 3 bases and J 4 bases, leaving 13 bases between the germline ends. The CDR3 totals 15 residues. In DNA form, the CDR3 reads TGTGCCAGCAGCTCACAGGGCCCGAGCACCGGGGAGCTGTTTTTT. Amino acid sequence: CASSSQGPSTGELFF. Together with reference TRBV5-4 and TRBJ2-2, the CDR3 gives the full variable domain: ETGVTQSPTHLIKTRGQQVTLRCSSQSGHNTVSWYQQALGQGPQFIFQYYREEENGRGNFPPRFSGLQFPNYSSELNVNALELDDSALYLCASSSQGPSTGELFFGEGSRLTVL.

The chain joins TRBV12-3 or TRBV12-4 to TRBJ2-1; possible D gene TRBD2, 7 bases. The CDR3 is 13 residues long. V was pared by 6 bases and J by 15 bases, with 21 bases between. CDR3 DNA sequence: TGTGCCAGCAGCTATGGATGGGGGGGGCTACTGTTCTTC. It encodes CASSYGWGGLLFF.

This clone was seen more than once but under ten times. The gene calls are TRBV2 and TRBJ2-3, with D possibly matching TRBD1 (5 bases). CDR3 length: 15 amino acids. V lost 1 base and J lost 4, with 12 bases in between. Germline V gene data show CDR1 as SNHLY and CDR2 as FYNNEI. CDR3 sequence reads: CASSEEGKGPDTQYF. The DNA for the CDR3 is TGTGCCAGCAGTGAAGAGGGGAAGGGCCCAGATACGCAGTATTTT.

The genes are TRBV11-3 and TRBJ2-1, with 10 bases identical to TRBD2. CDR1 is SGHNT and CDR2 is YENEEA in the germline V gene. The CDR3 spans 15 residues. The V and J ends lost 5 bases and 7 bases, in that order; junction bases with no gene match: 8. The CDR3 here is CASSPGLAVFNEQFF. The CDR3, as DNA: TGTGCCAGCAGCCCCGGACTAGCGGTGTTTAATGAGCAGTTCTTC.

The rearrangement joins TRBV6-1 to TRBJ1-2; D gene unclear. Trimming took off 3 bases at V and 5 bases at J, with 13 bases between the two ends. The CDR3 consists of 14 residues. CDR1 is MNHNS and CDR2 is SASEGT in the germline V gene. In DNA, the CDR3 is TGTGCCAGCAGTGAGGGTGTAGGGTTGTATGGCTACACCTTC. It codes for CASSEGVGLYGYTF.

This clone was picked up one time. This chain connects TRBV21-1 to TRBJ1-2. TRBV21-1 is listed as a pseudogene. This CDR3 region has 13 residues. In DNA form, the CDR3 reads TGTGCCAGCAGCAAGGCTCGGAACTATGGCTACACCTTC. Residues: CASSKARNYGYTF.

The chain links TRBV5-5 to TRBJ1-2, with D possibly being TRBD1 (5 bases). Germline CDR1 and CDR2: SGHKS and YYEKEE (reference sequence). The CDR3 loop spans 15 amino acids. V gave up 0 bases and J gave up 4 bases, with 13 bases separating them. The CDR3 DNA reads as TGTGCCAGCAGCTTGGCCGGGGACGGGACCTATGGCTACACCTTC. It is translated as CASSLAGDGTYGYTF.

The CDR3 spells CASSLMPTSGRHYSQYF. The CDR3 coding sequence is TGTGCCAGCAGCTTAATGCCGACTAGCGGGAGGCACTATTCACAGTATTTT. The chain couples TRBV7-9 to TRBJ2-3, with TRBD2 identical over 13 bases. This CDR3 has 17 amino acids. After removal of 2 bases from V and 12 bases from J, the junction contained 14 bases not matched to a gene. Germline V gene lookup returns CDR1 SEHNR and CDR2 FQNEAQ (reference sequence).